Sequencing of this TCR beta chain was carried out in a study of technical replicates of blood from four donors. Profiling relied on immunoSEQ multiplex PCR, and the TCRdb table lists in-frame clones only, not all of them. The sample comprises about 100,000 clones, about 95% of which are singletons, and almost 0.35% rests with the top ten. CDR3 size: 13 residues. Trimming took off 2 bases at V and 5 bases at J, with 7 bases between the two ends. Germline V gives CDR1 ENHRY, CDR2 SYGVKD. Sequencing input: T cells isolated from PBMCs. The rearrangement uses TRBV10-3 and TRBJ1-5; D unresolved. This clonotype originated in a human donor in good health. The CDR3 sequence is CAISENRDQPQHF. DNA of the CDR3: TGTGCCATCAGTGAGAACCGGGATCAGCCCCAGCATTTT.